This T cell receptor (beta chain) emerged from a study of vaccination and CD4 T cells after COVID-19. Across the study: SARS-CoV-2 PCR on nasal swabs had been positive for the convalescent patients; several were mild and one was severe. The cells in question were stimulated using overlapping spike peptides derived from SARS-CoV-2, HCoV-NL63, HCoV-OC43 and HCoV-229E.

Noted time point: late sampling 161 to 241 days after vaccination in a few convalescent patients. Treatment: roughly 10-day PBMC culture with coronavirus spike peptide pools or control peptides (ViraFEST assay). Peptide pool stimulation in ViraFEST expanded antigen-specific T cells, whose TCRs were then sequenced. The Oncomine TCR Beta short-read assay was applied to DNA of cultured CD4+ T cells. MiXCR, applied by TCRdb to the PCR reads, yields one record per CDR3 protein. Of roughly 15,000 distinct CDR3 sequences detected, roughly 50% appear once; the ten largest clones hold 20%. About this clonotype: Its antigen is not identified.

The source of this sequence is a human donor who had recovered from COVID-19. Sample: CD4+ T cells from blood, cultured in vitro, taken about 7 months after SARS-CoV-2 vaccination.

In nucleotides, the CDR3 is TGTGCCAGCAGCTTAGGGGCGCCGGACTCTGGGGCCAACGTCCTGACTTTC. Translating gives CASSLGAPDSGANVLTF. The chain is built from TRBV7-3 and TRBJ2-6; tentatively, D is TRBD1 (5 bases). Germline V gene lookup returns CDR1 SGHTA and CDR2 FQGTGA. The CDR3 runs to 17 residues. V was shortened by 2 bases and J by 0 bases, with 11 bases between the two germline ends.